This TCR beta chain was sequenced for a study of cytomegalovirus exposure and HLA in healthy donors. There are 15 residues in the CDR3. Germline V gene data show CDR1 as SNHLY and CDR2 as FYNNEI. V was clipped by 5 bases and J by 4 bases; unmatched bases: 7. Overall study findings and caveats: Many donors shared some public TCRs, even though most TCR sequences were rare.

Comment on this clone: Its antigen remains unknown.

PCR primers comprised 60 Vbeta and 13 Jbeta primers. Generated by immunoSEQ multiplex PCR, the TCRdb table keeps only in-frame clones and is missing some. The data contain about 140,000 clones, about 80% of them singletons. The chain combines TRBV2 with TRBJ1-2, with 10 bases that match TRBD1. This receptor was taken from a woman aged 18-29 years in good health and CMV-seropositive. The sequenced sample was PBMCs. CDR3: CASSIGQGGTYGYTF. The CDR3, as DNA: TGTGCCAGCAGTATTGGACAGGGGGGGACCTATGGCTACACCTTC.